This TCR beta chain was sequenced during a study of monozygotic twins with inflammatory bowel disease. The study's findings and limits: Diversity of TCRbeta measured by inverse Simpson was lower in IBD patients than in healthy co-twins.

As regards this clonotype: Antigen specificity is unknown.

The CDR3 sequence is 16 residues long. CDR1 is SGHTA and CDR2 is FQGNSA in the germline V gene. Every TCR library drew on approximately 3.5 ug of total RNA. TCRdb re-called the 5' RACE reads and shows each CDR3 protein once, DNA omitted. This sample's clone table lists tens of thousands of distinct CDR3 sequences. This clonotype originated in a human donor with ulcerative colitis or Crohn's disease, or a healthy co-twin of an affected twin (not recorded which). V usage is TRBV7-2 and J usage is TRBJ1-4; lacking DNA, the TRBD1 call made by TCRdb goes unchecked. Sequenced material: blood. CDR3 region: CASSSGGTGGVEKLFF.